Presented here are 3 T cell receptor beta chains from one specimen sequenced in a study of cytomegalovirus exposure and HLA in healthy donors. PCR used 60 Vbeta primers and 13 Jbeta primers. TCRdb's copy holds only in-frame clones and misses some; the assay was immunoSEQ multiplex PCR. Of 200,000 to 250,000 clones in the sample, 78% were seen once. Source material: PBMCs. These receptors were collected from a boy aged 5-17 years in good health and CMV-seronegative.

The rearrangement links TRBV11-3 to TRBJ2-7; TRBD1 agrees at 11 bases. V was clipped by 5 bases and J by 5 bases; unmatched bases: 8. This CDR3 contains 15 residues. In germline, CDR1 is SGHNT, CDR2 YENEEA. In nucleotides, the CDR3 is TGTGCCAGCAGCGCCCGGGACAGGGGGTCGGACGAGCAGTACTTC. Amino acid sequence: CASSARDRGSDEQYF.

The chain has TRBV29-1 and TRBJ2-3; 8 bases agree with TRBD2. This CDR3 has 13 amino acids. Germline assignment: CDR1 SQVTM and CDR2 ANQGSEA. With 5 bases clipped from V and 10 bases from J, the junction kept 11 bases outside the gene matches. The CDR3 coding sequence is TGCAGCGTTCGGGGACTAGGACGTCGTGCGCAGTATTTT. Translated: CSVRGLGRRAQYF.

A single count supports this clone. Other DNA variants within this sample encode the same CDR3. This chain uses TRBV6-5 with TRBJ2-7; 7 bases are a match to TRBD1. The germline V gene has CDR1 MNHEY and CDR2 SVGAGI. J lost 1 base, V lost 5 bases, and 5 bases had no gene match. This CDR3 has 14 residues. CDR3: CASSRQGPSYEQYF. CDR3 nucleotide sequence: TGTGCCAGCAGTCGACAGGGACCATCCTACGAGCAGTACTTC.